The source of this TCR beta chain is a study of cytomegalovirus exposure and HLA in healthy donors. Study findings and constraints: The investigators catalogued 150 to 200 TCR beta chains as cytomegalovirus-associated. Prior analysis indicated that the majority of TCR beta V segments exhibited productivity approximately 87% or approximately 30% of the time. Available immune exposure information was restricted to CMV serostatus only.

Worth noting for this clone: As yet, its antigen is unknown.

The germline V and J ends were trimmed by 10 bases and 3 bases, with 16 bases remaining between them. The CDR3 has 13 amino acids. Germline CDR1 MNHNS, CDR2 SASEGT. 13 Jbeta primers and 60 Vbeta primers were used for the PCR. Sequenced by immunoSEQ multiplex PCR; TCRdb stores in-frame clones only, minus some. The table has approximately 140,000 clones, more than 75% seen once. The specimen was PBMCs. The rearrangement joins TRBV6-1 to TRBJ2-7; D perhaps matches TRBD2 (6 bases). The sequence derives from a female donor in good health and CMV-seronegative. The CDR3 sequence: CATAPGLNYEQYF. In DNA, the CDR3 is TGTGCCACTGCACCGGGACTGAACTACGAGCAGTACTTC.